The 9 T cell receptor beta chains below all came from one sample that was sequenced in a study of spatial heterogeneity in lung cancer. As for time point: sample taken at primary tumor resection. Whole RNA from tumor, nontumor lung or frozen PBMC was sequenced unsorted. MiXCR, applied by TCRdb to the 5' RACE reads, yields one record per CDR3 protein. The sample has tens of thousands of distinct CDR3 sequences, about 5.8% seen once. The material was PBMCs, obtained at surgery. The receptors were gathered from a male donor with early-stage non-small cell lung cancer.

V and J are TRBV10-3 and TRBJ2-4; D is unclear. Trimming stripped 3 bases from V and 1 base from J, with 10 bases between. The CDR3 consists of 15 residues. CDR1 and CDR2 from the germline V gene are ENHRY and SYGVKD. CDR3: CAISDEGYAKNIQYF. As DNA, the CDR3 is TGTGCCATCAGTGATGAAGGGTACGCCAAAAACATTCAGTACTTC.

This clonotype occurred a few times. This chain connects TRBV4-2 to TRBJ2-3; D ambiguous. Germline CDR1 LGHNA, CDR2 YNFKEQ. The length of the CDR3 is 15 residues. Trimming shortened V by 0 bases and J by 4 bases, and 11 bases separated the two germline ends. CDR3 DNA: TGTGCCAGCAGCCAAGATCCCGGAACATCAGATACGCAGTATTTT. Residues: CASSQDPGTSDTQYF.

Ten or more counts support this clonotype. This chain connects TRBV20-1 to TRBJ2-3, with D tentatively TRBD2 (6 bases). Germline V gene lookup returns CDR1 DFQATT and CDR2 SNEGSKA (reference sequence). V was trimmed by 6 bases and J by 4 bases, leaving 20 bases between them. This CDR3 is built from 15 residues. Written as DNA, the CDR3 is TGCAGTGCGAGGATGGGTACTAGCACGGCAGATACGCAGTATTTT. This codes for CSARMGTSTADTQYF.

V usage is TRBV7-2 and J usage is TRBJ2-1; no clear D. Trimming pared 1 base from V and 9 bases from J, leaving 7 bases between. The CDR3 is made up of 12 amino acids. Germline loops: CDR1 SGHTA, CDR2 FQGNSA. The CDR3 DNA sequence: TGTGCCAGCAGCTTAGGTGAAACTGAGCAGTTCTTC. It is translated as CASSLGETEQFF. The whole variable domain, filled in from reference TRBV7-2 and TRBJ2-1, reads GAGVSQSPSNKVTEKGKDVELRCDPISGHTALYWYRQSLGQGLEFLIYFQGNSAPDKSGLPSDRFSAERTGGSVSTLTIQRTQQEDSAVYLCASSLGETEQFFGPGTRLTVL.

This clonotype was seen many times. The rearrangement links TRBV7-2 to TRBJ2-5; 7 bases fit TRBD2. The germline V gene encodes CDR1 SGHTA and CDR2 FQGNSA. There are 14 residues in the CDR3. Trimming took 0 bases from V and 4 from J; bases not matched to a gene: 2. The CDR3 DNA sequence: TGTGCCAGCAGCTTAGCCTGGGGGGGAGAGACCCAGTACTTC. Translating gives CASSLAWGGETQYF.

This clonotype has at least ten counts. This CDR3 reads CASSGLGGYNEQFF. CDR3 coding DNA: TGTGCCAGCAGCGGGCTTGGGGGCTACAATGAGCAGTTCTTC. This chain links TRBV9 with TRBJ2-1; D might be TRBD1 or TRBD2, each matching 5 bases. The CDR3 is made up of 14 amino acids. V was clipped by 3 bases and J by 3 bases, with 10 bases between them. Germline V gene lookup returns CDR1 SGDLS and CDR2 YYNGEE.

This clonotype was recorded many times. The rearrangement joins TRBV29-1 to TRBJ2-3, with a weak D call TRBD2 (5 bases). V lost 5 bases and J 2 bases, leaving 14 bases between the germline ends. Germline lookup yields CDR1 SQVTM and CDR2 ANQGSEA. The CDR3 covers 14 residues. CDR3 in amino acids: CSVLEKRFTDTQYF. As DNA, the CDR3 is TGCAGCGTTCTAGAAAAGCGGTTCACAGATACGCAGTATTTT.

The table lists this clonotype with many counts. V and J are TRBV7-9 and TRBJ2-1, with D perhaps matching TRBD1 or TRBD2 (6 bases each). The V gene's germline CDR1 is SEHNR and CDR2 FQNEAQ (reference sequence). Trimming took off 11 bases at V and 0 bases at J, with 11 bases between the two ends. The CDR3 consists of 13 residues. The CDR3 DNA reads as TGTGCCTTCGGGGGCAGCTCCTACAATGAGCAGTTCTTC. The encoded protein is CAFGGSSYNEQFF.

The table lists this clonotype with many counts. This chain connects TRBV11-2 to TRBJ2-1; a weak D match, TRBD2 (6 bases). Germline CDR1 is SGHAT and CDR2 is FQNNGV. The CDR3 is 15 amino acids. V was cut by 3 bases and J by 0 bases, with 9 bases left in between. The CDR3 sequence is CASSLTGGSYNEQFF. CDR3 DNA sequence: TGTGCCAGCAGCTTGACCGGGGGCTCCTACAATGAGCAGTTCTTC.